These 14 T cell receptor beta chains came from one sample sequenced in a study of cytotoxic CD8 clonotypes in ibrutinib-treated CLL (dated by TCRdb to the early 2020s). The time point label corresponds to: roughly 25 months on ibrutinib. Libraries came from the immunoSEQ multiplex PCR assay. TCRdb limited this immuneACCESS table to in-frame rearrangements with V and J called. A share of clones is missing; checked studies link under half to unresolved V genes, and the rest is unexplained. The sample table shows roughly 180,000 clones, and around three quarters are seen once. The top ten constitute roughly an eighth of the sample. The sample was PBMCs, taken after 24 months of ibrutinib treatment. These receptors came from a human donor with chronic lymphocytic leukemia.

The V call is TRBV19, the J call TRBJ2-1, with D maybe TRBD1 (6 bases). Germline CDR1 LNHDA, CDR2 SQIVND (reference sequence). The CDR3 extends over 15 amino acids. V was shortened by 7 bases and J by 8 bases, with 21 bases between the two germline ends. CDR3: CASKITGTHPDEQFF. The DNA of the CDR3 is TGTGCCAGTAAAATTACTGGGACACACCCCGATGAGCAGTTCTTC.

The genes are TRBV4-3 and TRBJ1-4; D is ambiguous. Germline lookup yields CDR1 LGHNA and CDR2 YSLEER. CDR3 length: 12 residues. V was clipped by 0 bases and J by 14 bases, with 10 bases between them. The CDR3 is CASSQDRSILFF. CDR3 DNA sequence: TGCGCCAGCAGCCAAGATAGATCAATTCTGTTTTTT.

The chain recombines TRBV10-1 with TRBJ2-7; a weak D match, TRBD2 (6 bases). V lost 4 bases, J lost 3 bases, and 13 bases lay in between. Germline CDR1 is WNHNN and CDR2 is SYGVQD (reference sequence). The length of the CDR3 is 14 residues. The CDR3 sequence is CASSVMRGSYEQYF. As DNA, the CDR3 is TGCGCCAGCAGTGTTATGCGGGGCAGCTACGAGCAGTACTTC.

The CDR3 sequence: CASRRTGFTEAFF. The DNA for the CDR3 is TGTGCCAGCAGGAGGACAGGGTTCACTGAAGCTTTCTTT. This chain connects TRBV5-8 to TRBJ1-1; TRBD1 aligns across 8 bases. V lost 5 bases, J lost 4 bases, and 4 bases stayed unmatched. From germline, CDR1 is SGHTS and CDR2 YDEGEE. This CDR3 has 13 amino acids.

The chain joins TRBV30 to TRBJ2-7; 7 bases agree with TRBD2. Trimming removed 2 bases from V and 2 bases from J; junction bases left unmatched: 3. Per the germline V gene, CDR1 is GTSNPN and CDR2 is SVGIG (reference sequence). There are 13 residues in the CDR3. The CDR3 DNA reads TGTGCCTGGAGTAGCGGGAACGCCTACGAGCAGTACTTC. It codes for CAWSSGNAYEQYF.

This chain links TRBV11-3 with TRBJ2-3; TRBD2 agrees at 10 bases. This CDR3 is 15 amino acids long. CDR1 is SGHNT, CDR2 YENEEA, per germline. After removal of 3 bases from V and 0 bases from J, the junction contained 0 bases not matched to a gene. This CDR3 reads CASSLTSGSTDTQYF. In nucleotides, the CDR3 is TGTGCCAGCAGCTTGACTAGCGGGAGCACAGATACGCAGTATTTT.

This clone appeared a few times. This chain's CDR3 is CASSLLGIYSNQPQHF. The CDR3 bases are TGTGCCAGCAGCTTATTGGGGATATATAGCAATCAGCCCCAGCATTTT. The genes are TRBV7-8 and TRBJ1-5, with D uncertain. The CDR3 spans 16 residues. Looked up from germline, CDR1 is SGHVS and CDR2 is FQNEAQ. The V gene lost 2 bases and the J gene lost 0 bases, with 11 bases spanning the gap. Looking up the rest from reference TRBV7-8 and TRBJ1-5 gives the full variable domain: GAGVSQSPRYKVAKRGQDVALRCDPISGHVSLFWYQQALGQGPEFLTYFQNEAQLDKSGLPSDRFFAERPEGSVSTLKIQRTQQEDSAVYLCASSLLGIYSNQPQHFGDGTRLSIL.

The rearrangement links TRBV4-3 to TRBJ1-1; D call uncertain. The length of the CDR3 is 16 residues. V dropped 0 bases and J dropped 4 bases, with 15 bases sitting between them. Germline V gives CDR1 LGHNA, CDR2 YSLEER. CDR3 residues: CASSQDERGGITEAFF. DNA of the CDR3: TGCGCCAGCAGCCAAGACGAACGGGGAGGTATCACTGAAGCTTTCTTT.

The rearrangement uses TRBV19 and TRBJ2-7; 8 nucleotides line up with TRBD2. Germline values: CDR1 LNHDA, CDR2 SQIVND (reference sequence). This CDR3 has 13 residues. J gave up 1 base and V 7 bases, and 3 bases lay outside the gene matches. The CDR3 DNA follows: TGTGCCAGTAAGAGCGGGGGTTCCTACGAGCAGTACTTC. It codes for CASKSGGSYEQYF. The full variable domain, its missing parts supplied by reference TRBV19 and TRBJ2-7, is DGGITQSPKYLFRKEGQNVTLSCEQNLNHDAMYWYRQDPGQGLRLIYYSQIVNDFQKGDIAEGYSVSREKKESFPLTVTSAQKNPTAFYLCASKSGGSYEQYFGPGTRLTVT.

This chain links TRBV25-1 with TRBJ1-4, with no clear D. Trimming removed 6 bases at V and 7 bases at J, with 18 bases between. Germline V gives CDR1 MGHDK, CDR2 SYGVNS. The CDR3 has 15 residues. CDR3 sequence reads: CASSDGSSRTEKLFF. As DNA, the CDR3 is TGTGCCAGCAGCGACGGGTCTTCCCGGACTGAAAAACTGTTTTTT.

CDR3 in amino acids: CASSLLGVGPDTQYF. CDR3 sequence (DNA): TGTGCCAGCAGCTTGTTAGGTGTGGGGCCAGATACGCAGTATTTT. This chain links TRBV7-2 with TRBJ2-3, with D possibly being TRBD1 (5 bases). Trimming pared 3 bases from V and 4 bases from J, leaving 14 bases between. The length of the CDR3 is 15 residues. Germline values: CDR1 SGHTA, CDR2 FQGNSA.

The CDR3 DNA reads TGCAGCGTTGATACGGGAGAGCAGTTCTTC. Amino acids: CSVDTGEQFF. This chain uses TRBV29-1 with TRBJ2-1, with D maybe TRBD2 (5 bases). V was pared by 3 bases and J by 10 bases, with 7 bases between. This CDR3 is 10 amino acids long. In germline, CDR1 is SQVTM, CDR2 ANQGSEA.

CDR3 amino acids: CATSSRVQYNEQFF. DNA for the CDR3: TGTGCCACCAGCAGTCGGGTGCAGTACAATGAGCAGTTCTTC. This rearrangement joins TRBV15 to TRBJ2-1; D remains unclear. Germline V lookup: CDR1 LNHNV, CDR2 YYDKDF (reference sequence). This CDR3 has 14 amino acids. Trimming removed 3 bases from V and 4 bases from J, with 10 bases in between.

The chain recombines TRBV29-1 with TRBJ2-3; D is possibly TRBD1 (7 bases). Germline assignment: CDR1 SQVTM and CDR2 ANQGSEA. The CDR3 sequence is 18 residues long. Trimming took 0 bases from V and 2 from J, leaving 21 bases between them. The CDR3 spells CSVEDQFGGTAFTDTQYF. For the CDR3, the DNA is TGCAGCGTTGAAGATCAGTTTGGGGGGACAGCCTTCACAGATACGCAGTATTTT.